This T cell receptor beta chain was retrieved from a study of molecular identifiers for immune sequencing clone quantification. Findings and caveats of the study: Highly expanded clone sizes could be underestimated through barcode sharing by identical TCR molecules. Over 99% of CMV-specific effector molecules, but under 1% of naive ones, were in clones above 20 copies.

Previously described methods and listed TCR primers were used for bulk TCR libraries. In TCRdb, the PCR reads were re-called with MiXCR into one record per CDR3 protein. The sample has some 35,000 distinct CDR3 sequences, approximately 20% seen once. CDR3 length: 15 residues. Trimming shortened V by 1 base and J by 3 bases, and 10 bases separated the two germline ends. Germline-derived CDR1 and CDR2 are ENHRY and SYGVKD. In this sample, this clonotype turned up many times. Its specificity is not known. The TCR originated in a human donor in good health. Some libraries in this study had Jurkat cell RNA spiked in. The sequenced sample consisted of naive CD8+ T cells from blood, with Jurkat cell RNA spiked in. Subset indicated: FACS-sorted CD8+CD4-CCR7+CD45RA+ naive T cells. The chain couples TRBV10-3 to TRBJ1-5, with D possibly being TRBD1 (6 bases). CDR3 in DNA: TGTGCCATCAGTGAGTTGGGGGACAACAATCAGCCCCAGCATTTT. This encodes CAISELGDNNQPQHF.